The clone carrying this T cell receptor beta chain was detected many times. RNA transcripts gave rise to amplified TCR beta CDR3 regions. The primer set for the first-round RT-PCR of the TCR CDR3 was HTBI. TCRdb redid the calling of the multiplex PCR reads with MiXCR, one entry per CDR3 protein. The sample contains about 330,000 distinct CDR3 sequences, around 13% of which appear only once. This entry comes from a study of T cells in Graves' hyperthyroidism and ophthalmopathy. The CDR3 loop spans 14 amino acids. With 6 bases removed from V and 6 bases from J, the gap between germline ends came to 19 bases. The germline CDR1 and CDR2 sequences are DFQATT and SNEGSKA (reference sequence).

The chain employs TRBV20-1 and TRBJ2-3; D remains unclear. Sequencing was done on a sample of blood. This TCR was recovered from a woman in her 40s with Graves' ophthalmopathy. The CDR3 here is CSAIGGSTRDTQYF. DNA for the CDR3: TGCAGTGCCATTGGCGGATCAACTCGGGATACGCAGTATTTT.